A selection of T cell receptor beta chains follows, all from one sample in a study of T cells in Graves' hyperthyroidism and ophthalmopathy. A single record per CDR3 protein comes from TCRdb applying MiXCR to the multiplex PCR reads. Of 500,000 or so distinct CDR3 sequences listed, about 15% are singletons. Material for sequencing was blood. These receptors originate from a woman aged 18-35 years with Graves' ophthalmopathy. Each CDR3 is given with its conserved first and last residue. The D gene is left open where the match is weak. Clone size, where shown, is once, few, many, or a class for clones that have expanded.

J: TRBJ1-1; size: .; D: TRBD1; V: TRBV6-2/TRBV6-3; CDR3: CASREQGAAEAFF; DNA: TGTGCCAGCAGAGAACAGGGGGCGGCTGAAGCTTTCTTT
J: TRBJ2-7; size: .; D: .; V: TRBV27; CDR3: CASSLTGSYKQYF; DNA: TGTGCCAGCAGTCTTACAGGGTCCTACAAGCAGTACTTC
J: TRBJ2-1; size: few; D: TRBD2; V: TRBV7-9; CDR3: CASSSDPGGHNEQFF; DNA: TGTGCCAGCAGCTCTGACCCGGGGGGGCACAATGAGCAGTTCTTC
J: TRBJ1-4; size: few; D: TRBD1; V: TRBV5-1; CDR3: CASSPDRDNEKLFF; DNA: TGCGCCAGCAGCCCGGACAGGGATAATGAAAAACTGTTTTTT
J: TRBJ2-3; size: once; D: .; V: TRBV19; CDR3: CASSIGSAASTDTQYF; DNA: TGTGCCAGTAGTATTGGAAGCGCAGCTAGCACAGATACGCAGTATTTT
J: TRBJ1-5; size: few; D: TRBD1; V: TRBV28; CDR3: CASSSPTGYSNQPQHF; DNA: TGTGCCAGCAGTTCCCCGACAGGGTATAGCAATCAGCCCCAGCATTTT
J: TRBJ1-5; size: many; D: .; V: TRBV28; CDR3: CASSAYRVRSNQPQHF; DNA: TGTGCCAGCAGTGCTTACAGGGTACGGAGCAATCAGCCCCAGCATTTT
J: TRBJ1-3; size: .; D: .; V: TRBV4-1; CDR3: CASSHGAGNSGNTIYF; DNA: TGCGCCAGCAGCCATGGGGCAGGGAACTCTGGAAACACCATATATTTT
J: TRBJ2-7; size: .; D: TRBD1; V: TRBV7-3; CDR3: CASSPSGGTGSTYEQYF; DNA: TGTGCCAGCAGCCCCTCGGGTGGGACAGGGTCGACCTACGAGCAGTACTTC
J: TRBJ1-2; size: many; D: .; V: TRBV27; CDR3: CASSLLRSGRNNYGYTF; DNA: TGTGCCAGCAGTTTACTCCGATCTGGGCGAAATAACTATGGCTACACCTTC
J: TRBJ2-2; size: few; D: .; V: TRBV19; CDR3: CASLVRNTGELFF; DNA: TGTGCCAGCCTCGTGAGAAACACCGGGGAGCTGTTTTTT
J: TRBJ2-7; size: few; D: TRBD2; V: TRBV4-3; CDR3: CASSQTSGYSYEQYF; DNA: TGCGCCAGCAGCCAGACTAGCGGGTATTCCTACGAGCAGTACTTC
J: TRBJ1-1; size: many; D: .; V: TRBV7-9; CDR3: CASSFYIDGRENTEAFF; DNA: TGTGCCAGCAGCTTTTACATCGATGGACGGGAGAACACTGAAGCTTTCTTT
J: TRBJ1-2; size: .; D: .; V: TRBV4-1; CDR3: CASSQAQRGYGYTF; DNA: TGCGCCAGCAGCCAGGCCCAGCGGGGCTATGGCTACACCTTC
J: TRBJ2-5; size: .; D: TRBD1; V: TRBV11-1; CDR3: CASSRDRVLEETQYF; DNA: TGTGCCAGCAGCCGGGACAGGGTGTTGGAAGAGACCCAGTACTTC
J: TRBJ1-2; size: many; D: TRBD1; V: TRBV9; CDR3: CASSAPGQGQNYGYTF; DNA: TGTGCCAGCAGCGCCCCGGGACAGGGGCAAAACTATGGCTACACCTTC
J: TRBJ1-2; size: .; D: .; V: TRBV29-1; CDR3: CSVGGGGYGYTF; DNA: TGCAGCGTTGGCGGGGGCGGCTATGGCTACACCTTC
J: TRBJ2-7; size: many; D: .; V: TRBV5-6; CDR3: CASSLAGWGEQYF; DNA: TGTGCCAGCAGCTTGGCCGGGTGGGGCGAGCAGTACTTC
J: TRBJ1-5; size: many; D: TRBD1; V: TRBV2; CDR3: CASVIDRGPDQPQHF; DNA: TGTGCCAGCGTGATAGACAGGGGGCCAGACCAGCCCCAGCATTTT
J: TRBJ1-5; size: many; D: TRBD1; V: TRBV12-3/TRBV12-4; CDR3: CASSYGTGGTSNQPQHF; DNA: TGTGCCAGCAGTTACGGGACAGGGGGCACGAGCAATCAGCCCCAGCATTTT
J: TRBJ1-5; size: .; D: .; V: TRBV7-9; CDR3: CASTDQNSNQPQHF; DNA: TGTGCCAGCACCGACCAAAATAGCAATCAGCCCCAGCATTTT
J: TRBJ2-7; size: .; D: TRBD2; V: TRBV29-1; CDR3: CSGGSGSTYEQYF; DNA: TGCAGCGGGGGGAGCGGGAGTACGTACGAGCAGTACTTC
J: TRBJ2-1; size: many; D: .; V: TRBV28; CDR3: CASSPTQGSVYNEQFF; DNA: TGTGCCAGCAGTCCCACGCAAGGCTCGGTATACAATGAGCAGTTCTTC
J: TRBJ1-5; size: .; D: .; V: TRBV5-6; CDR3: CASSGGDRPNQPQHF; DNA: TGTGCCAGCAGCGGGGGGGACCGACCCAATCAGCCCCAGCATTTT
J: TRBJ1-5; size: few; D: .; V: TRBV3-1; CDR3: CASSQRRVLWPQHF; DNA: TGTGCCAGCAGCCAGAGACGGGTGTTGTGGCCCCAGCATTTT
J: TRBJ1-1; size: many; D: TRBD1; V: TRBV29-1; CDR3: CSVARDRDLSTEAFF; DNA: TGCAGCGTTGCCCGGGACAGGGACTTGAGCACTGAAGCTTTCTTT
J: TRBJ1-3; size: few; D: .; V: TRBV10-3; CDR3: CAISELEGRSGNTIYF; DNA: TGTGCCATCAGTGAGCTGGAGGGTCGCTCTGGAAACACCATATATTTT
J: TRBJ1-4; size: .; D: .; V: TRBV6-1; CDR3: CAVQQGWDGKLFF; DNA: TGTGCCGTTCAACAGGGCTGGGACGGGAAACTGTTTTTT
J: TRBJ1-1; size: many; D: TRBD1; V: TRBV20-1; CDR3: CSARRQGTNTEAFF; DNA: TGCAGTGCTCGTCGACAGGGGACGAACACTGAAGCTTTCTTT
J: TRBJ1-5; size: few; D: .; V: TRBV19; CDR3: CASSPPFLISNQPQHF; DNA: TGTGCCAGTAGTCCTCCATTTTTAATAAGCAATCAGCCCCAGCATTTT
J: TRBJ1-5; size: few; D: .; V: TRBV19; CDR3: CASSIDHEGISNQPQHF; DNA: TGTGCCAGTAGTATAGATCATGAAGGGATTAGCAATCAGCCCCAGCATTTT
J: TRBJ2-1; size: many; D: .; V: TRBV2; CDR3: CASKHEEVSYNEQFF; DNA: TGTGCCAGCAAGCACGAGGAGGTGTCTTACAATGAGCAGTTCTTC
J: TRBJ2-7; size: many; D: TRBD2; V: TRBV15; CDR3: CATSVGEGHYEQYF; DNA: TGTGCCACGTCGGTGGGGGAGGGCCACTACGAGCAGTACTTC
J: TRBJ2-2; size: .; D: TRBD2; V: TRBV6-1; CDR3: CASSGTSGSSGTGELFF; DNA: TGTGCCAGTTCCGGGACTAGCGGGAGTAGTGGGACCGGGGAGCTGTTTTTT
J: TRBJ1-4; size: many; D: .; V: TRBV27; CDR3: CASSLKGYEKLFF; DNA: TGTGCCAGCAGCCTCAAGGGGTACGAAAAACTGTTTTTT
J: TRBJ2-5; size: .; D: .; V: TRBV20-1; CDR3: CSYRHLQETQYF; DNA: TGCAGTTACCGACACCTACAAGAGACCCAGTACTTC
J: TRBJ1-1; size: many; D: .; V: TRBV25-1; CDR3: CASRLTEPATTEAFF; DNA: TGTGCCAGCAGGCTAACCGAGCCAGCGACCACTGAAGCTTTCTTT
J: TRBJ1-4; size: .; D: .; V: TRBV11-3; CDR3: CASSLDSQGGSNEKLFF; DNA: TGTGCCAGCAGCTTAGATTCACAGGGAGGTTCTAATGAAAAACTGTTTTTT
J: TRBJ1-3; size: .; D: .; V: TRBV10-3; CDR3: CAISESEGNTIYF; DNA: TGTGCCATCAGTGAGTCGGAGGGAAACACCATATATTTT
J: TRBJ2-7; size: many; D: TRBD1; V: TRBV30; CDR3: CAWSWVAGGNEQYF; DNA: TGTGCCTGGAGCTGGGTGGCAGGGGGCAACGAGCAGTACTTC
J: TRBJ2-3; size: many; D: TRBD2; V: TRBV11-2; CDR3: CASSLGSPVGGTSSTDTQYF; DNA: TGTGCCAGCAGCTTAGGATCGCCGGTGGGGGGGACCTCTAGCACAGATACGCAGTATTTT
J: TRBJ1-2; size: many; D: .; V: TRBV5-8; CDR3: CASSLPRGNSGYGYTF; DNA: TGTGCCAGCAGCTTGCCCAGAGGGAACTCGGGCTATGGCTACACCTTC
J: TRBJ1-2; size: few; D: .; V: TRBV5-1; CDR3: CASSLEVQINYGYTF; DNA: TGCGCCAGCAGCTTGGAGGTCCAGATCAACTATGGCTACACCTTC
J: TRBJ2-1; size: few; D: TRBD2; V: TRBV7-2; CDR3: CASSVTSGGAWNEQFF; DNA: TGTGCCAGCAGCGTGACTAGCGGGGGGGCTTGGAATGAGCAGTTCTTC
J: TRBJ2-5; size: many; D: TRBD1; V: TRBV11-3; CDR3: CASDADRGCSGQETQYF; DNA: TGTGCCAGCGACGCGGACAGGGGTTGTTCGGGCCAAGAGACCCAGTACTTC
J: TRBJ1-5; size: few; D: .; V: TRBV11-2; CDR3: CASSLDQGLGQPQHF; DNA: TGTGCCAGCAGCTTAGATCAGGGGCTCGGTCAGCCCCAGCATTTT
J: TRBJ2-7; size: many; D: .; V: TRBV12-3/TRBV12-4; CDR3: CASSLRGVDSYEQYF; DNA: TGTGCCAGCAGTTTACGGGGAGTCGACTCCTACGAGCAGTACTTC
J: TRBJ2-3; size: many; D: .; V: TRBV28; CDR3: CASSLGRVVTDTQYF; DNA: TGTGCCAGCAGTCTCGGACGGGTTGTAACAGATACGCAGTATTTT
J: TRBJ1-2; size: many; D: TRBD1; V: TRBV12-3/TRBV12-4; CDR3: CASSSTDRVIGYTF; DNA: TGTGCCAGCAGTTCAACGGACAGGGTTATTGGCTACACCTTC
J: TRBJ2-5; size: few; D: .; V: TRBV6-2/TRBV6-3; CDR3: CASSFVPETQYF; DNA: TGTGCCAGCAGTTTTGTGCCGGAGACCCAGTACTTC